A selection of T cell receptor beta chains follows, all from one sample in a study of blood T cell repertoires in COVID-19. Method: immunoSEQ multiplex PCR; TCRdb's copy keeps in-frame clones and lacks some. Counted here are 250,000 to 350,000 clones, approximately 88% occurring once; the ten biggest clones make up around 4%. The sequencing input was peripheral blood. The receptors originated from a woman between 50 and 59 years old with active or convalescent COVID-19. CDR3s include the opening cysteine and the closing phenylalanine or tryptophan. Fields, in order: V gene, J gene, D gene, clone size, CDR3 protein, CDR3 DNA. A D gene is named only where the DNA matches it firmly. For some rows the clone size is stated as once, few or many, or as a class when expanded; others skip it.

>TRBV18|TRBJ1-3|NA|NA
CASSPPAAFSGNTIYF
TGTGCCAGCTCACCACCGGCGGCTTTCTCTGGAAACACCATATATTTT
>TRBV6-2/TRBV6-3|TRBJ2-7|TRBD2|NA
CASSAGTSYSYEQYF
TGTGCCAGCAGTGCCGGGACTAGCTACTCCTACGAGCAGTACTTC
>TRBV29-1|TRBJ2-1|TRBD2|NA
CSVEDYGRGSVQFF
TGCAGCGTTGAAGATTACGGGAGGGGTTCGGTGCAGTTCTTC
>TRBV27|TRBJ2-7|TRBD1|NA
CASSPGQGGYEQYF
TGTGCCAGCAGTCCAGGACAGGGTGGGTACGAGCAGTACTTC
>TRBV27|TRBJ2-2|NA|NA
CASSPRTVNTGELFF
TGTGCCAGCAGTCCGAGGACAGTGAACACCGGGGAGCTGTTTTTT
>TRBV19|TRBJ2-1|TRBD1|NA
CASSTVSGTGYNEQFF
TGTGCCAGTAGTACCGTATCCGGGACAGGTTACAATGAGCAGTTCTTC
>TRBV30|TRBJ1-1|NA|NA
CAWSSTGTPATEAFF
TGTGCCTGGAGTTCGACCGGGACACCGGCGACTGAAGCTTTCTTT
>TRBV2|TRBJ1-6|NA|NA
CASSEPPRGWNSPLHF
TGTGCCAGCAGTGAACCCCCTCGCGGCTGGAATTCACCCCTCCACTTT
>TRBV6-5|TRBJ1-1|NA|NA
CASSYGEGSRTEAFF
TGTGCCAGCAGTTACGGAGAGGGCAGTCGCACTGAAGCTTTCTTT
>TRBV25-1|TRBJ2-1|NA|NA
CASSASDFTEQFF
TGTGCCAGCAGTGCTTCGGACTTCACTGAGCAGTTCTTC
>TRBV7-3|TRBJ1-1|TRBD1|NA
CASSLTGGQGEAFF
TGTGCCAGCAGCTTAACGGGCGGACAGGGTGAAGCTTTCTTT
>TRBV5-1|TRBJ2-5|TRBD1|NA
CASSSTGGLQETQYF
TGCGCCAGCAGCTCGACAGGGGGCCTCCAAGAGACCCAGTACTTC
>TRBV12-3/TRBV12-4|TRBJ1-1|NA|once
CASSQDIGREAFF
TGTGCCAGCAGTCAAGACATTGGCAGGGAAGCTTTCTTT
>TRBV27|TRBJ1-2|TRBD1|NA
CASSFIGQGDSFNYGYTF
TGTGCCAGCAGTTTTATCGGACAGGGGGATTCCTTTAACTATGGCTACACCTTC
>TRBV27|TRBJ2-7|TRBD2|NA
CASSRTSGRYEQYF
TGTGCCAGCAGTAGGACTAGCGGCCGCTACGAGCAGTACTTC
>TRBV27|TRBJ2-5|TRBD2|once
CASSFLKTSGRVETQYF
TGTGCCAGCAGTTTCCTTAAGACTAGCGGGAGAGTGGAGACCCAGTACTTC
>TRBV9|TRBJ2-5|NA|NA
CASSVGLWTLQETQYF
TGTGCCAGCAGCGTAGGATTGTGGACTCTCCAAGAGACCCAGTACTTC
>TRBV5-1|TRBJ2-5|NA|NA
CASSFLETQYF
TGCGCCAGCAGCTTCCTAGAGACCCAGTACTTC
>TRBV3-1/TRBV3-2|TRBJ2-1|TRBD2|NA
CASSQRLAECTSGNEQFF
TGTGCCAGCAGCCAGAGACTAGCGGAGTGCACATCAGGCAATGAGCAGTTCTTC
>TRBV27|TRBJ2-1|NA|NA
CASSLWGGDNEQFF
TGTGCCAGCAGTTTATGGGGCGGGGACAATGAGCAGTTCTTC
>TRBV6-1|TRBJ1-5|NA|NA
CASNPGFSNQPQHF
TGTGCCAGCAACCCAGGGTTTAGCAATCAGCCCCAGCATTTT
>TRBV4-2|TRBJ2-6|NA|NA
CASSQSQAGANVLTF
TGTGCCAGCAGTCAAAGTCAGGCTGGGGCCAACGTCCTGACTTTC